Listed below are T cell receptor beta chains from one sample, sequenced in a study of shared clonotypes between healthy human individuals. The protocol was immunoSEQ multiplex PCR, while the TCRdb copy is restricted to in-frame clones and leaves out a portion. The sample yields some 2,500,000 clones, about 90% seen once. Sequenced sample: naive CD4+ T cells from PBMCs. These receptors were collected from a man aged 18 to 30 in good health. Some clones in this sample may be carry-over from other donors' samples. The CDR3 runs from the conserved cysteine through the conserved F or W. The D gene is left open where the match is weak. Size tells how often a clone was seen (once, few, many) or the class of an expanded clone, and some rows leave it out.

J gene: TRBJ2-5; D gene: TRBD1; V gene: TRBV19; clone size: .; CDR3 length: 16; CDR3 DNA: TGTGCCAGTAGTTCACAGGGGGCGGGATACCAAGAGACCCAGTACTTC; CDR3 protein: CASSSQGAGYQETQYF
J gene: TRBJ2-1; D gene: .; V gene: TRBV15; clone size: .; CDR3 length: 13; CDR3 DNA: TGTGCCACCAGCTTCCAGGGTAATATTGAGCAGTTCTTC; CDR3 protein: CATSFQGNIEQFF
J gene: TRBJ1-4; D gene: TRBD1; V gene: TRBV6-6; clone size: once; CDR3 length: 16; CDR3 DNA: TGTGCCAGCAGCTACCGAGGTGGGACAGGGTATGAAAAACTGTTTTTT; CDR3 protein: CASSYRGGTGYEKLFF
J gene: TRBJ1-5; D gene: .; V gene: TRBV5-1; clone size: once; CDR3 length: 15; CDR3 DNA: TGCGCCAGCAGCTTTTCCACGGGGGGCGATCAGCCCCAGCATTTT; CDR3 protein: CASSFSTGGDQPQHF
J gene: TRBJ2-3; D gene: .; V gene: TRBV2; clone size: once; CDR3 length: 12; CDR3 DNA: TGTGCCAGCAGTGCTAGGACAGATACGCAGTATTTT; CDR3 protein: CASSARTDTQYF
J gene: TRBJ2-5; D gene: TRBD1; V gene: TRBV6-1; clone size: .; CDR3 length: 13; CDR3 DNA: TGTGCCACTCCGAAGAACAGGGGAGAGACCCAGTACTTC; CDR3 protein: CATPKNRGETQYF
J gene: TRBJ1-6; D gene: .; V gene: TRBV5-1; clone size: .; CDR3 length: 13; CDR3 DNA: TGCGCCAGCAGCTTGGACGGAACCAGCTACCTCCACTTT; CDR3 protein: CASSLDGTSYLHF
J gene: TRBJ2-1; D gene: TRBD1; V gene: TRBV5-1; clone size: .; CDR3 length: 17; CDR3 DNA: TGCGCCAGCAGCGCCGTTCTTTCCGGGACAGGGAGGGATGAGCAGTTCTTC; CDR3 protein: CASSAVLSGTGRDEQFF
J gene: TRBJ2-2; D gene: TRBD2; V gene: TRBV7-3; clone size: .; CDR3 length: 17; CDR3 DNA: TGTGCCAGCAGCTCATGGCGAATAGCGGGAGGGCCCGGGGAGCTGTTTTTT; CDR3 protein: CASSSWRIAGGPGELFF
J gene: TRBJ2-5; D gene: TRBD2; V gene: TRBV29-1; clone size: .; CDR3 length: 15; CDR3 DNA: TGCAGCGTTGAAAAGGCGGGACTAGTGACGGAGACCCAGTACTTC; CDR3 protein: CSVEKAGLVTETQYF
J gene: TRBJ2-3; D gene: TRBD2; V gene: TRBV10-3; clone size: .; CDR3 length: 19; CDR3 DNA: TGTGCCATCAGTGAGGCGGGTCCCCAACTAGCGCCCAGCACAGATACGCAGTATTTT; CDR3 protein: CAISEAGPQLAPSTDTQYF
J gene: TRBJ2-1; D gene: .; V gene: TRBV30; clone size: .; CDR3 length: 12; CDR3 DNA: TGTGCCTGGAGAGGTAGGGGCAATGAGCAGTTCTTC; CDR3 protein: CAWRGRGNEQFF
J gene: TRBJ2-7; D gene: TRBD1; V gene: TRBV28; clone size: .; CDR3 length: 14; CDR3 DNA: TGTGCCAGCATCGATGACAGGGTGGTTTACGAGCAGTACTTC; CDR3 protein: CASIDDRVVYEQYF
J gene: TRBJ2-5; D gene: .; V gene: TRBV27; clone size: .; CDR3 length: 11; CDR3 DNA: TGTGCCAGCACCCCCCCTGAGACCCAGTACTTC; CDR3 protein: CASTPPETQYF
J gene: TRBJ2-7; D gene: TRBD1; V gene: TRBV5-1; clone size: .; CDR3 length: 14; CDR3 DNA: TGCGCCAGCAGCTTGAGACAGGGGCCCTACGAGCAGTACTTC; CDR3 protein: CASSLRQGPYEQYF
J gene: TRBJ2-5; D gene: .; V gene: TRBV28; clone size: .; CDR3 length: 16; CDR3 DNA: TGTGCCAGCAGTTTCTTCCGGGGGCGCGCGTTAGAGACCCAGTACTTC; CDR3 protein: CASSFFRGRALETQYF